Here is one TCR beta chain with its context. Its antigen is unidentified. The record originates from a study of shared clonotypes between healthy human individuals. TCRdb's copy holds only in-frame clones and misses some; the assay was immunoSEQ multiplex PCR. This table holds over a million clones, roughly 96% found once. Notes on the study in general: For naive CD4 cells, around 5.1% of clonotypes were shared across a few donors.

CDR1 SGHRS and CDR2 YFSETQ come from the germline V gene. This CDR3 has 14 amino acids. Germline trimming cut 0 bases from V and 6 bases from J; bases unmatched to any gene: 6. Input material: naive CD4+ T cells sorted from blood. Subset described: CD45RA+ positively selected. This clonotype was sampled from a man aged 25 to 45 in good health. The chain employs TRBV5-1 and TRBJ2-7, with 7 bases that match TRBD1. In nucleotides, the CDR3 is TGCGCCAGCAGCTTGGTACAGGGGCCGGCCGAGCAGTACTTC. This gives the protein CASSLVQGPAEQYF.